This is a list of T cell receptor beta chains from one sample in a study of cytomegalovirus exposure and HLA in healthy donors. The data were produced by immunoSEQ multiplex PCR, yet TCRdb's version contains in-frame clones alone and is incomplete. The sample shows 55,000 to 80,000 clones, 66% of them seen only once. Input material: PBMCs. Receptor source: a man between 40 and 49 years old in good health and CMV-seropositive. Both conserved end residues are part of each CDR3. Each record gives: CDR3 DNA, CDR3 protein, V gene, J gene, clone size, D gene. D genes are given only for firm matches. Size is stated for part of the rows, as once, few or many counts, or as a class when the clone is expanded.

TGCGCCAGCAGCCCCGGTCGGGCAGATACGCAGTATTTT	CASSPGRADTQYF	TRBV4-3	TRBJ2-3	-	-
TGTGCCACCAGCAGCCCTTTAGCCGGGGTCTATGGCTACACCTTC	CATSSPLAGVYGYTF	TRBV15	TRBJ1-2	-	-
TGTGCCAGCAGCTCTACAGGGGGCTGGGACACTGAAGCTTTCTTT	CASSSTGGWDTEAFF	TRBV5-8	TRBJ1-1	-	TRBD1
TGTGCCAGCAGTTTACTAGCGCCCACAGATACGCAGTATTTT	CASSLLAPTDTQYF	TRBV27	TRBJ2-3	few	-
TGTGCCAGCAGCTTAGGCGCCGTGTGGGGGGGTGGTACAGATACGCAGTATTTT	CASSLGAVWGGGTDTQYF	TRBV13	TRBJ2-3	-	TRBD2
TGCGCCAGCAGCCGTTACTACGGAGGGGACTGGGGGGCCAACGTCCTGACTTTC	CASSRYYGGDWGANVLTF	TRBV4-3	TRBJ2-6	-	-
TGCGCCAGCAGCCCGGTGGCGGGGGGTCGAACTTCGTATTTT	CASSPVAGGRTSYF	TRBV5-1	TRBJ2-3	once	TRBD2
TGCGCCAGCAGCCGTACCCGGGCAGGGGAAGGCAATCAGCCCCAGCATTTT	CASSRTRAGEGNQPQHF	TRBV4-1	TRBJ1-5	once	-
TGCACCAGCAGCCAAGAGGTGAAGGCTAGCGGGGCCCAAACTAGCACAGATACGCAGTATTTT	CTSSQEVKASGAQTSTDTQYF	TRBV1	TRBJ2-3	-	-
TGTGCCAGCAGCTCACAGGGGCCCCTCTTTCAAGAGACCCAGTACTTC	CASSSQGPLFQETQYF	TRBV5-6	TRBJ2-5	few	TRBD1
TGTGCCAGCTCATCCACGAGACAGGGGACTAATGAAAAACTGTTTTTT	CASSSTRQGTNEKLFF	TRBV18	TRBJ1-4	-	TRBD1
TGTGCCAGCAGCTCCAATCAACAGAAATACTACGAGCAGTACTTC	CASSSNQQKYYEQYF	TRBV11-2	TRBJ2-7	few	-
TGTGCCACCGATATGGACAGTCGGGCCTACGAGCAGTACTTC	CATDMDSRAYEQYF	TRBV6-1	TRBJ2-7	once	-
TGTGCCAGCAGTCTCTCCTCCGTTACGGATGGCTACACCTTC	CASSLSSVTDGYTF	TRBV28	TRBJ1-2	-	-
TGTGCCAGCAGTTCATCCGGGACAGGAAATTCTATAGCTTTCTTT	CASSSSGTGNSIAFF	TRBV7-9	TRBJ1-1	few	TRBD1
TGCGCCAGCAGCTTGAGGGGGGGCACTGAAGCTTTCTTT	CASSLRGGTEAFF	TRBV5-1	TRBJ1-1	-	-
TGTGCCAGCAGCCAACTTGGACAGCCGGCCTACGAGCAGTACTTC	CASSQLGQPAYEQYF	TRBV7-2	TRBJ2-7	-	-
TGTGCCAGCAGCACATCACTAGCGGGGGCCCGTGACAACACCAAAAACATTCAGTACTTC	CASSTSLAGARDNTKNIQYF	TRBV7-3	TRBJ2-4	once	TRBD2
TGCGCCAGCAGCCAAGATAGGAGGGGTACGGTTGGCTACACCTTC	CASSQDRRGTVGYTF	TRBV4-1	TRBJ1-2	-	-
TGCGCCAGCAGCCTGGCGAGCGCAGATACGCAGTATTTT	CASSLASADTQYF	TRBV4-3	TRBJ2-3	-	-
TGTGCCAGCGGGGGGGGCGGCAGCTCGGTGTACGAGCAGTACTTC	CASGGGGSSVYEQYF	TRBV7-6	TRBJ2-7	-	-
TGTGCCAGCAGCTTGGAACAGATAAACACTGAAGCTTTCTTT	CASSLEQINTEAFF	TRBV5-4	TRBJ1-1	-	-
TGCGCCAGCAGCTTAGATCTCGACAGGGTCGGTGAAAAACTGTTTTTT	CASSLDLDRVGEKLFF	TRBV5-1	TRBJ1-4	-	TRBD1
TGCAGCGCGGGACACTACACCGGGGAGCTGTTTTTT	CSAGHYTGELFF	TRBV29-1	TRBJ2-2	-	-
TGTGCCAGCAGCCCCCAGGCAGGTCCCAATCAGCCCCAGCATTTT	CASSPQAGPNQPQHF	TRBV7-2	TRBJ1-5	-	-
TGTGCCAGCAGCTTTGCGACTATTGGCTACACCTTC	CASSFATIGYTF	TRBV5-8	TRBJ1-2	-	-
TGTGCCAGCAGCCTACCCGGACGGGGAAGTCAAGAGACCCAGTACTTC	CASSLPGRGSQETQYF	TRBV5-4	TRBJ2-5	-	-
TGTGCCAGCAGCTTAAATCCGGGTGGGACTGAAGCTTTCTTT	CASSLNPGGTEAFF	TRBV7-3	TRBJ1-1	-	-
TGTGCCAGCAGCTCGAGGGGGCTTGGGGAAAAACTGTTTTTT	CASSSRGLGEKLFF	TRBV7-2	TRBJ1-4	-	TRBD1
TGTGCCAGCAGCTTAGTTGGTGGGGGGGCCTTCGAGCAGTACTTC	CASSLVGGGAFEQYF	TRBV7-6	TRBJ2-7	-	-
TGTGCCAGCAGTAAGAGCTTTATCGGGGACACTGAAGCTTTCTTT	CASSKSFIGDTEAFF	TRBV6-5	TRBJ1-1	-	-
TGTGCCACCAGCAACAAGCTCGGGGGGAACACAGATACGCAGTATTTT	CATSNKLGGNTDTQYF	TRBV15	TRBJ2-3	-	TRBD2
TGTGCCGGATCCAGGGTTGGGGAGCTGTTTTTT	CAGSRVGELFF	TRBV7-2	TRBJ2-2	-	-
TGTGCCAGCAGTGCCCTCCGACAGAGCAACACCGGGGAGCTGTTTTTT	CASSALRQSNTGELFF	TRBV2	TRBJ2-2	few	-
TGCGCCAGCGCCCCGGGACTCTTTAGCACAGATACGCAGTATTTT	CASAPGLFSTDTQYF	TRBV4-1	TRBJ2-3	few	-
TGTGCCAGCAGCCAGAACCGGGTTGAGCAGTTCTTC	CASSQNRVEQFF	TRBV14	TRBJ2-1	-	-
TGTGCCAGCTCACCAAACGTCGGGGGCAATCAGCCCCAGCATTTT	CASSPNVGGNQPQHF	TRBV18	TRBJ1-5	few	-
TGTGCCAGCAGCCGCAGGGGTGGCACTGAAGCTTTCTTT	CASSRRGGTEAFF	TRBV27	TRBJ1-1	-	-
TGTGCCAGCAGCTTATATTCCTGGGACAGTAATCAGCCCCAGCATTTT	CASSLYSWDSNQPQHF	TRBV7-2	TRBJ1-5	-	TRBD1
TGTGCCAGCAGTGCGCCACAGTCGAACACCGGGGAGCTGTTTTTT	CASSAPQSNTGELFF	TRBV25-1	TRBJ2-2	once	-